This TCR beta chain was captured in a study of T cells in localized non-small cell lung cancer. Only in-frame clones appear in the TCRdb table, and some are missing; sequencing was by immunoSEQ multiplex PCR. This table has 130,000 or so clones, about 90% appearing once. Notes on the study in general: Appearing in adjacent lung were a median roughly 60 of the top 100 tumor clones. Investigators sequenced only a single tumor region, leaving heterogeneity possible. Clonality peaked in uninvolved adjacent lung rather than tumor. Longer overall survival was associated with a higher density of T cells in the blood.

Details on this clone: Antigen unknown.

Germline CDR1 and CDR2: LNHNV and YYDKDF (reference sequence). Between the trimmed V and J ends, which lost 8 bases and 0 bases, there was a span of 14 bases. The CDR3 sequence is 16 residues long. The genes are TRBV15 and TRBJ2-6, with no clear D. Sequencing used peripheral blood, obtained before any cancer treatment. The receptor was derived from a female donor older than 55 with stage I lung adenocarcinoma. The CDR3 loop is CATRFGVSSGANVLTF. Here the CDR3 DNA reads TGTGCCACCCGATTTGGGGTCAGCTCTGGGGCCAACGTCCTGACTTTC.